The subject of this entry is one T cell receptor beta chain. Its antigen is currently unknown. The source of the sample is a study of T cell responses to AZD1222 COVID-19 vaccine. General study findings and limits: Across the whole spike, CD4 TCRs peaked at regions 160-218 and 743-854. Seropositivity was recorded at baseline in only a handful of AZD1222 recipients. White British donors predominated, females outnumbered males, and clonal diversity was possibly underestimated. Unmutated variant regions are reportedly targeted by nearly half of spike-specific TCRs.

The protocol was immunoSEQ multiplex PCR, while the TCRdb copy is restricted to in-frame clones and leaves out a portion. Of about 150,000 clones in the sample, around nine tenths are singletons; the top ten hold 1.8%. Germline lookup yields CDR1 SEHNR and CDR2 FQNEAQ (reference sequence). J was trimmed by 3 bases and V by 11 bases; bases with no gene match: 9. The CDR3 length is 14 residues. The V call is TRBV7-9, the J call TRBJ2-1; 8 positions agree with TRBD2. The sequenced sample was peripheral blood, obtained on day 0 of AZD1222 vaccination. This receptor was obtained from an adult in good health. In DNA, the CDR3 is TGTGCCGGACTAAAGCGGGAGAACTACAATGAGCAGTTCTTC. This gives the protein CAGLKRENYNEQFF.